Sequencing of this TCR beta chain was carried out in a study of cytomegalovirus exposure and HLA in healthy donors. Method: immunoSEQ multiplex PCR; TCRdb's copy keeps in-frame clones and lacks some. The sample has 150,000 to 200,000 clones, just under 90% seen once. Among the roughly 120 subjects of the validation cohort, separate from the roughly 670-subject first cohort, were the donors. Trimming took 4 bases from V and 7 from J, leaving 12 bases between them. CDR3 length equals 14 residues. CDR1 is SGDLS, CDR2 YYNGEE, per germline. For this clone: Antigen: not known.

Findings of the study overall: Listed as cytomegalovirus-associated were approximately 160 TCR beta chains. In the 130 or so validation repertoires, a later analysis found that first-cohort TCR clusters tended to co-occur. In vitro checks showed that a few CMV-associated chains really do target CMV antigens.

The chain is built from TRBV9 and TRBJ1-6; D gene uncertain. This receptor was identified in a woman under 40 in good health and CMV-seronegative. Sequenced: PBMCs. CDR3 amino acids: CASSTRQGNSPLHF. The DNA of the CDR3 is TGTGCCAGCAGCACCCGACAAGGCAATTCACCCCTCCACTTT.